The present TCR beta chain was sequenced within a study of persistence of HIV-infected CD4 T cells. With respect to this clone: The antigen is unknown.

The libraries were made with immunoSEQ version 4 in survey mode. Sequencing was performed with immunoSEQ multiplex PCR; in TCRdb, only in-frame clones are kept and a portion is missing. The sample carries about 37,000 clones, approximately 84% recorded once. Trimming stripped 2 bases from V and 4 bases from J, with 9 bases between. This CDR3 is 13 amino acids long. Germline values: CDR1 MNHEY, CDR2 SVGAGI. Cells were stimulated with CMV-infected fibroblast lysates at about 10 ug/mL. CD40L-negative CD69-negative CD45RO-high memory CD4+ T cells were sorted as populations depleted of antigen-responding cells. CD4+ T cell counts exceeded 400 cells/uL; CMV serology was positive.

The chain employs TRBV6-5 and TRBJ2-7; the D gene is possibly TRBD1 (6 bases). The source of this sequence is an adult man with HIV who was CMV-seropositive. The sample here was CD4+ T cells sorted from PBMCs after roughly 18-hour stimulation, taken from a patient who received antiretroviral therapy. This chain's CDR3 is CASSYNREYEQYF. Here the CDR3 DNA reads TGTGCCAGCAGTTACAACAGGGAATACGAGCAGTACTTC.